These T cell receptor beta chains were read from a single sample in a study of T cells in Graves' hyperthyroidism and ophthalmopathy. TCRdb processed the multiplex PCR reads anew with MiXCR; each CDR3 protein has one entry. Here the sample spans around 97,000 distinct CDR3 sequences, 47% being singletons. Sequenced material: blood. These receptors came from a man aged 35 to 55 with Graves' hyperthyroidism. The CDR3 runs from the conserved cysteine through the conserved F or W. The order of the fields is clone size, J gene, V gene, D gene, CDR3 protein, CDR3 DNA. A D gene is named only where the DNA matches it firmly. Clone size appears in some rows only: once, few, many, or a class for an expanded clone.

>few|TRBJ1-1|TRBV20-1|TRBD1
CSAIVAGGTGLGTEAFF
TGCAGTGCTATAGTGGCGGGGGGGACAGGGTTGGGGACTGAAGCTTTCTTT
>-|TRBJ2-7|TRBV7-8|-
CASSLSPGVTNTGELYF
TGTGCCAGCAGCTTAAGCCCTGGGGTCACGAACACCGGGGAGCTGTACTTC
>-|TRBJ2-1|TRBV6-1|-
CASRLRTAPYNEQFF
TGTGCCAGCAGACTACGGACAGCCCCCTACAATGAGCAGTTCTTC
>-|TRBJ1-2|TRBV20-1|-
CSAATGAGHTF
TGCAGTGCTGCCACAGGCGCCGGCCACACCTTC
>-|TRBJ1-4|TRBV20-1|TRBD1
CSARRTGPEKLFF
TGCAGTGCTAGGAGGACAGGACCTGAAAAACTGTTTTTT
>-|TRBJ2-1|TRBV10-2|TRBD2
CASRAGLAGGPNEQFF
TGCGCCAGCAGAGCGGGACTAGCGGGGGGGCCTAATGAGCAGTTCTTC
>-|TRBJ2-3|TRBV19|-
CASSMWADTPYF
TGTGCCAGTAGTATGTGGGCAGATACGCCGTATTTC
>many|TRBJ2-5|TRBV6-5|TRBD2
CASSYSLAGGETQYF
TGTGCCAGCAGTTACTCACTAGCGGGAGGGGAGACCCAGTACTTC
>-|TRBJ2-5|TRBV19|TRBD2
CASSRAGGQETQYF
TGTGCCAGTAGTAGGGCGGGAGGCCAAGAGACCCAGTACTTC
>many|TRBJ2-1|TRBV10-2|TRBD1
CASSESTAGRGYNEQFF
TGCGCCAGCAGTGAGTCGACCGCGGGCAGGGGGTACAATGAGCAGTTCTTC
>many|TRBJ2-3|TRBV28|-
CAHRREHTQYF
TGTGCCCACAGACGCGAGCATACGCAGTATTTT
>-|TRBJ2-7|TRBV29-1|-
CSLVRGTYEQYF
TGCAGCCTTGTACGGGGGACCTACGAGCAGTACTTC
>-|TRBJ2-7|TRBV7-9|-
CASSYRPSYEQYF
TGTGCCAGCAGCTACAGGCCCTCCTACGAGCAGTACTTC
>many|TRBJ1-2|TRBV3-1|-
CASSQGKGYTF
TGTGCCAGCAGCCAAGGTAAAGGCTACACCTTC
>many|TRBJ1-2|TRBV19|-
CASSIGTEGSYGYTF
TGTGCCAGTAGTATTGGAACGGAAGGAAGCTATGGCTACACCTTC
>-|TRBJ1-6|TRBV5-4|-
CASSQDLWGRPPISPLHF
TGCGCCAGCAGCCAAGATTTGTGGGGCCGTCCCCCTATTTCACCCCTCCACTTT
>-|TRBJ1-6|TRBV9|-
CASSDTENYNSPLHF
TGTGCCAGCAGCGATACAGAAAACTATAATTCACCCCTCCACTTT
>-|TRBJ1-1|TRBV24-1|-
CATSPPGRGLFSEAFF
TGTGCCACCAGCCCCCCAGGGAGGGGTTTGTTCAGTGAAGCTTTCTTT